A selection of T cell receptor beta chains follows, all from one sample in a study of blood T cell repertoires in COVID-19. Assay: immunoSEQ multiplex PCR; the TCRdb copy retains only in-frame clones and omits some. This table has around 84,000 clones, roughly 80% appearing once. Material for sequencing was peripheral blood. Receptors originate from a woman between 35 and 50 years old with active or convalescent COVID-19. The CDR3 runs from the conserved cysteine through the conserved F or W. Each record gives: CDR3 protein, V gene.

cdr3_aa: CASGRQGVDTF
v_call: TRBV12-5

cdr3_aa: CASSPASTQETQYF
v_call: TRBV7-2

cdr3_aa: CSASISVHVVGEQFF
v_call: TRBV20-1

cdr3_aa: CAWSPSPGQGVAFF
v_call: TRBV30

cdr3_aa: CASSTGTGETQYF
v_call: TRBV5-5

cdr3_aa: CASSPLSNQPQHF
v_call: TRBV28

cdr3_aa: CASSYGGREGYTF
v_call: TRBV6-5

cdr3_aa: CASTILDSSLQPQHF
v_call: TRBV6-5

cdr3_aa: CASSLLGTVNTIYF
v_call: TRBV7-9

cdr3_aa: CASRPLEISSYNEQFF
v_call: TRBV5-6

cdr3_aa: CASSSDRAQPQHF
v_call: TRBV7-8

cdr3_aa: CASSQVDRPGELFF
v_call: TRBV4-1

cdr3_aa: CASSVIMGQGAFIDTEAFF
v_call: TRBV18

cdr3_aa: CAIRDRLSNQPQHF
v_call: TRBV28

cdr3_aa: CASSQDRFFSYEQYF
v_call: TRBV11-2

cdr3_aa: CAISESPGLAGVSSYEQYF
v_call: TRBV10-3

cdr3_aa: CASSPRRQGRVQETQYF
v_call: TRBV19

cdr3_aa: CASSQDSGRNGYTF
v_call: TRBV4-2

cdr3_aa: CASRPNRGYQPQHF
v_call: TRBV19

cdr3_aa: CASSYPDRIHGYTF
v_call: TRBV6-7

cdr3_aa: CASSRDRGRGGYTF
v_call: TRBV11-2

cdr3_aa: CASSPGTSAETQYF
v_call: TRBV11-2

cdr3_aa: CASSFVPSQGTYEQYF
v_call: TRBV28

cdr3_aa: CASSPPGQGYEKLFF
v_call: TRBV4-2

cdr3_aa: CASSLAHRDRGRRDSNQPQHF
v_call: TRBV5-1

cdr3_aa: CASSATSGGEQFF
v_call: TRBV13

cdr3_aa: CASSLDLNRGRREKLFF
v_call: TRBV5-1

cdr3_aa: CASSVGTGGRTRFF
v_call: TRBV9

cdr3_aa: CASSSRGGGDEQFF
v_call: TRBV18

cdr3_aa: CASRVGRGNYEQYF
v_call: TRBV27

cdr3_aa: CASSSGLANTGELFF
v_call: TRBV7-6

cdr3_aa: CASSSQGDGFTDTQYF
v_call: TRBV6-6

cdr3_aa: CASSLEGGVSAEAFF
v_call: TRBV11-2

cdr3_aa: CASSPGEHNEQFF
v_call: TRBV18

cdr3_aa: CSGGQGLGGYTF
v_call: TRBV29-1

cdr3_aa: CATSDSGLASDTQYF
v_call: TRBV24-1

cdr3_aa: CASSPGLYGYTF
v_call: TRBV12-3/TRBV12-4

cdr3_aa: CASSLSAGGPKNYEQYF
v_call: TRBV28

cdr3_aa: CASSFEQGSYEQYF
v_call: TRBV28

cdr3_aa: CASSPGGANTGELFF
v_call: TRBV7-3

cdr3_aa: CASSSDRYNEQFF
v_call: TRBV7-8